This entry is about one T cell receptor (beta chain). Its antigen remains unknown. This sample was taken from a study of T cell responses to AZD1222 COVID-19 vaccine. Study findings and constraints: The donor group comprised mostly white British people and more females; the analysis possibly underestimated clonal diversity. The study identified only six AZD1222 recipients as seropositive at baseline.

Using immunoSEQ multiplex PCR, the repertoire was profiled, and TCRdb retains in-frame clones only, with some absent. The sample has 250,000 to 300,000 clones, around 93% seen once. CDR3 length: 14 residues. The germline gives CDR1 SEHNR, CDR2 FQNEAQ (reference sequence). The V end was cut by 2 bases, the J end by 5 bases, with 12 bases between. This clonotype was obtained from an adult who received the AZD1222 COVID-19 vaccine. The rearrangement uses TRBV7-9 and TRBJ1-1; D gene ambiguous. The starting material was peripheral blood, obtained 28 days after the second AZD1222 dose. The CDR3 protein is CASSLMRERTEAFF. The CDR3 DNA sequence: TGTGCCAGCAGCTTAATGAGGGAAAGGACTGAAGCTTTCTTT.